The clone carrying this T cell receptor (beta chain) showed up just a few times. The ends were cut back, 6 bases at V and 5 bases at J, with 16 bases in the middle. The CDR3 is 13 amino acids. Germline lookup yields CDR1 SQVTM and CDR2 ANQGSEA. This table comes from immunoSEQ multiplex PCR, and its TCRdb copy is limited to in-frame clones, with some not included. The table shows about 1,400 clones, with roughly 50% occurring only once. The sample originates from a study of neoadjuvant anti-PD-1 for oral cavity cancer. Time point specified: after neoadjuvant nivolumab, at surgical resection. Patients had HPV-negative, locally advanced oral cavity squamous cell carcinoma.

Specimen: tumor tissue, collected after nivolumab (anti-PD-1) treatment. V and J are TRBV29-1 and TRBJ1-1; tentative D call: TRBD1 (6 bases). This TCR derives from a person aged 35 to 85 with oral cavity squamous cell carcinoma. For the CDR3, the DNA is TGCAGCGTCAGTCCGGGGGCGGGGACTGAAGCTTTCTTT. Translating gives CSVSPGAGTEAFF.